This T cell receptor (beta chain) comes out of a study of spatial heterogeneity in lung cancer (dated by TCRdb to the late 2010s). For the wider study: Beta-chain transcripts were consistently detected in greater numbers than alpha-chain transcripts, which likely reflects a higher abundance of beta-chain transcripts. In the raw uncorrected reads, each unique combination of TCR and UMI appeared more than ten times on average. TCR transcript counts in tumor regions correlated strongly with a T cell transcriptional module score from matched bulk RNA-seq. Nonsynonymous mutation counts, determined by whole-exome sequencing of tumor tissue, were related to TCR repertoire features. At surgery, hundreds of tumor regions, 63 to 70 matched nontumor lung samples and fewer than 60 PBMC samples were TCR-sequenced for both alpha and beta chains. TCR alpha and beta repertoires were quantitatively compared across multiple tumor regions, matched nontumor lung and blood in non-small cell lung cancer.

Summary of the overall study and its limitations: TCR-seq coverage of tumor T cells was estimated to be only roughly 7.3% for alpha chains and more than 11% for beta chains. The count of ubiquitous expanded TCRs correlated with the count of ubiquitous nonsynonymous mutations, and the count of regional expanded TCRs correlated with the count of regional nonsynonymous mutations. Additional single-cell paired TCR alpha and beta sequencing was considered necessary to confirm, at a functional level, the hypothesis that regional TCRs recognize regional mutations. A correlation was observed between the number of expanded intratumoral alpha and beta TCRs and the tumor nonsynonymous mutation count.

The sample's time point label, decoded: sample taken at primary tumor resection. Donors were around 69 patients with early-stage, untreated non-small cell lung cancer from the lung TRACERx cohort. For TCR sequencing, whole RNA was extracted from tumor and nontumor lung tissue, or from cryopreserved PBMC samples, and no cell sorting was done. Only patients with enough RNA available from two or more tumor regions were chosen for TCR sequencing. Tumor and adjacent nontumor lung specimens were reviewed by a lung pathologist before selection. In the case of this clonotype: The clone's antigen remains unknown. Within one base of it there is no much larger clone, and no base qualities were kept.

To prepare the library, 5' RACE was applied. Sequencing instrument: NextSeq 500. The TCR library protocol attached a unique molecular identifier to each TCR cDNA molecule to allow correction of PCR and sequencing errors. The original methods were these. TCR identification, UMI-based error correction and CDR3 extraction were all carried out with Decombinator tools. TCRs above a frequency of 2 per 1,000, corresponding to the top 1% of the tumor frequency distribution, were defined as expanded. Expanded tumor TCRs statistically deemed absent (corrected P<0.05) from at least one tumor region were classed as regional, and all other expanded tumor TCRs were classed as ubiquitous. Rényi diversity was computed with the R vegan package after subsampling each repertoire 100 times to 5,000 TCRs. CDR3 similarity networks were constructed using string-kernel similarity of amino acid triplets, with links drawn between CDR3s whose pairwise similarity was above 0.82. TCRdb reprocessed the public reads (quality trimming at Q25 with fastp, clone calling with MiXCR) and kept in-frame beta chains. Rows matching on CDR3 protein sequence are summarized as one entry with the most common DNA and genes. The V and J calls and clone size are TCRdb's, not the authors'. The sample table contains around 2,700 distinct CDR3 sequences; only one count was recorded for under 7% of them. Under 20% of the sample is taken by the ten largest.

V is cut back by 3 bases and J by 2 bases, with 2 bases in the junction unmatched. The germline V gene sets CDR1 to KGHDR and CDR2 to SFDVKD. From the cysteine up to the phenylalanine, the CDR3 has a length of 15 residues. CDR3 DNA only is kept here, 45 bases in frame from base 1. The receptor's source is a male donor with early-stage non-small cell lung cancer. Recombination linked TRBV24-1 to TRBJ1-5; 8 central nucleotides agree with TRBD1. The source was lung tumor tissue, collected at surgery. The encoded CDR3 is CATSDPTGGNQPQHF. The DNA sequence is given as TGTGCCACCAGTGATCCGACAGGGGGCAATCAGCCCCAGCATTTT.